A single sample is the source of the 5 T cell receptor beta chains below, sequenced in a study of cytomegalovirus exposure and HLA in healthy donors. The PCR contained 60 Vbeta and 13 Jbeta primers. Data came from immunoSEQ multiplex PCR; TCRdb stores just in-frame clones and leaves some out. The table counts around 190,000 clones; 0.75% to 1% lies in the top ten. Sequencing was performed on PBMCs. These receptors came from a woman in her twenties or thirties in good health and CMV-seropositive.

The chain joins TRBV5-6 to TRBJ2-5, with D possibly matching TRBD2 (5 bases). Trimming pared 0 bases from V and 4 bases from J, leaving 7 bases between. This CDR3 comprises 13 residues. Germline CDR1 and CDR2: SGHDT and YYEEEE. This CDR3 is CASSLVARETQYF. Written as DNA, the CDR3 is TGTGCCAGCAGCTTGGTAGCGAGAGAGACCCAGTACTTC.

The chain links TRBV25-1 to TRBJ1-1; no clear D. CDR1 is MGHDK, CDR2 SYGVNS, per germline. The V and J ends lost 5 bases and 1 base respectively, with 11 bases between them. CDR3 length: 14 amino acids. Here the CDR3 DNA reads TGTGCCAGCAGTAACTTGGGAGGGAACACTGAAGCTTTCTTT. Its translation: CASSNLGGNTEAFF.

CDR3: CSVDRSGRGNEQFF. The CDR3 coding sequence is TGCAGCGTTGATCGTAGCGGGAGAGGTAATGAGCAGTTCTTC. The rearrangement joins TRBV29-1 to TRBJ2-1; the match to TRBD2 covers 9 bases. Trimming cost V 3 bases and J 7 bases; bases outside gene matches: 7. Germline loops: CDR1 SQVTM, CDR2 ANQGSEA. The CDR3 has 14 amino acids.

Written as DNA, the CDR3 is TGCAGCGTCGGGGGGCGGACTGAAGCTTTCTTT. It yields the protein CSVGGRTEAFF. The chain couples TRBV29-1 to TRBJ1-1; D may be TRBD1 (6 bases). V was pared by 6 bases and J by 5 bases, with 10 bases between. CDR1 is SQVTM, CDR2 ANQGSEA, per germline. The CDR3 spans 11 residues.

The chain has TRBV18 and TRBJ2-1; D might be TRBD1 (5 bases). The germline V gene encodes CDR1 KGHSH and CDR2 LQKENI. CDR3 length: 13 residues. Trimming took off 4 bases at V and 5 bases at J, with 9 bases between the two ends. CDR3 residues: CASSRGSDNEQFF. The CDR3 bases are TGTGCCAGCTCACGGGGCAGCGACAATGAGCAGTTCTTC. The whole variable domain, filled in from reference TRBV18 and TRBJ2-1, reads NAGVMQNPRHLVRRRGQEARLRCSPMKGHSHVYWYRQLPEEGLKFMVYLQKENIIDESGMPKERFSAEFPKEGPSILRIQQVVRGDSAAYFCASSRGSDNEQFFGPGTRLTVL.